This T cell receptor (beta chain) was sequenced during a study of regulatory T cells in long-lasting Graves disease. Turning to the study itself: Newly diagnosed Graves' patients had under 3 months of antithyroid drugs.

The time point: newly diagnosed GD, antithyroid drugs for less than 3 months. PBMCs provided the RNA from which the TCR library was made. An endocrinology department in Xi'an, China, recruited the patients. Peripheral blood, about 9 milliliters of it, was drawn into EDTA tubes. With iRepertoire HTBI primers and Arm-PCR of CDR3 regions, TCR beta libraries were built. TCRdb reanalysed the multiplex PCR reads using MiXCR and keeps one entry per CDR3 protein. The data show 320,000 or so distinct CDR3 sequences, over 15% seen once. This clonotype was detected many times. Its antigen is unknown. Points from the study as a whole: Persistent Graves' patients showed less TCR diversity than newly diagnosed patients showed.

This TCR was sampled from a female donor with Graves disease. Source: peripheral blood mononuclear cells (PBMCs), taken at new diagnosis, from a patient treated with antithyroid drugs.

CDR3 DNA: TGTGCCAGCGCCTCGGGACTAACCTACGAGCAGTACTTC. Amino acids: CASASGLTYEQYF. The rearrangement uses TRBV27 and TRBJ2-7, with 7 bases matching TRBD2. The ends lost 8 bases at V and 2 bases at J; junction bases unmatched: 6. CDR3 size: 13 residues. The germline V gene has CDR1 MNHEY and CDR2 SMNVEV (reference sequence).